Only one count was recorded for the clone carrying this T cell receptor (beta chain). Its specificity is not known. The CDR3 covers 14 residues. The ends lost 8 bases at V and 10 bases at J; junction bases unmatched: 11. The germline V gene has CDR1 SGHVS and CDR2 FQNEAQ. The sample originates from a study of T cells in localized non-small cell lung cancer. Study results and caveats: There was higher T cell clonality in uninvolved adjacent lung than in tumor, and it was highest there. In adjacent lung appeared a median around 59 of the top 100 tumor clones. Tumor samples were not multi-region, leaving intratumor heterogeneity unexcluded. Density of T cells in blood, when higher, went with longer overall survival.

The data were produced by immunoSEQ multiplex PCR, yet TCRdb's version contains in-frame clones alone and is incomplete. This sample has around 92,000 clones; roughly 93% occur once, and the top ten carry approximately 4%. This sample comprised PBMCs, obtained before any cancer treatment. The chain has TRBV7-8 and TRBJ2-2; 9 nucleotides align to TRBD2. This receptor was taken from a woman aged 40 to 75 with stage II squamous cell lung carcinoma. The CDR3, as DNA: TGTGCCAGCCGGCTAGCGGGGTCGGGATTGGAGCTGTTTTTT. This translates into CASRLAGSGLELFF.